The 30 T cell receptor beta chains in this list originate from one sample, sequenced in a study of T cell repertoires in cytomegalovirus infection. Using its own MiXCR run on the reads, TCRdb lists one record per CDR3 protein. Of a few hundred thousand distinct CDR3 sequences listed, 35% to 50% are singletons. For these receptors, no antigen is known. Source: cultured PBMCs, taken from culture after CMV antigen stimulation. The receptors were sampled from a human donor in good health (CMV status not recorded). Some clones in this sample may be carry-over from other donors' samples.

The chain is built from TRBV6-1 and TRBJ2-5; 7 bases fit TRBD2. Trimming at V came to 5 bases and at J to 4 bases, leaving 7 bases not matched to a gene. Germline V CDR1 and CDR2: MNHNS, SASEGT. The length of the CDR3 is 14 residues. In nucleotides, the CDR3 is TGTGCCAGCAGTTCTCTAGCGGCCCGAGAGACCCAGTACTTC. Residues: CASSSLAARETQYF.

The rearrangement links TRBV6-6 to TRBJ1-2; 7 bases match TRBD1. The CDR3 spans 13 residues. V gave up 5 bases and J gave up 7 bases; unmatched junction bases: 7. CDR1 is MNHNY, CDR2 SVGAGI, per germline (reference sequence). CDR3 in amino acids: CASSLQGILGYTF. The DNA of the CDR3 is TGTGCCAGCAGTCTACAGGGGATTCTTGGCTACACCTTC.

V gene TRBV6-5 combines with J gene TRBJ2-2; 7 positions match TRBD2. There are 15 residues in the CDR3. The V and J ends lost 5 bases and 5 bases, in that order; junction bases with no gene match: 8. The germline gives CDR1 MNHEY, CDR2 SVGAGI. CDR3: CASSARDYSTGELFF. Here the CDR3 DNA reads TGTGCCAGCAGTGCCCGGGACTACTCTACCGGGGAGCTGTTTTTT.

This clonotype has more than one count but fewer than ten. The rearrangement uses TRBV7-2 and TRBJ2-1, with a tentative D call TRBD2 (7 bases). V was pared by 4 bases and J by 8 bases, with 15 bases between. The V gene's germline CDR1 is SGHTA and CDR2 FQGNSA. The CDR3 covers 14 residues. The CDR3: CASSWTRAGDEQFF. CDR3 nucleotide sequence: TGTGCCAGCAGCTGGACTAGGGCAGGGGATGAGCAGTTCTTC.

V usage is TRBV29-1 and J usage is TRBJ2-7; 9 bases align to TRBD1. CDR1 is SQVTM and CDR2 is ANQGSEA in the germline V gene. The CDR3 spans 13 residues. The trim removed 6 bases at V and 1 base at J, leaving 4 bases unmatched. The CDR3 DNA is TGCAGCGTGGGACAGGGTGGATCCTACGAGCAGTACTTC. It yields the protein CSVGQGGSYEQYF.

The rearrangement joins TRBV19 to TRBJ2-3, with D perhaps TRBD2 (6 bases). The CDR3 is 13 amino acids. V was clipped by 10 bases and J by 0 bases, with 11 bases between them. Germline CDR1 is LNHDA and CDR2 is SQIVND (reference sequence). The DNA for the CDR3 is TGTGCCATCGGTGGGACTAGCACAGATACGCAGTATTTT. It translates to CAIGGTSTDTQYF.

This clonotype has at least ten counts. The CDR3 here is CASSLQGMNTEAFF. CDR3 sequence (DNA): TGTGCCAGCAGCTTACAGGGTATGAACACTGAAGCTTTCTTT. The rearrangement uses TRBV7-2 and TRBJ1-1, with TRBD1 as a possible D gene (5 bases). The V end was cut by 2 bases, the J end by 0 bases, with 7 bases between. The V gene's germline CDR1 is SGHTA and CDR2 FQGNSA. The CDR3 is made up of 14 amino acids.

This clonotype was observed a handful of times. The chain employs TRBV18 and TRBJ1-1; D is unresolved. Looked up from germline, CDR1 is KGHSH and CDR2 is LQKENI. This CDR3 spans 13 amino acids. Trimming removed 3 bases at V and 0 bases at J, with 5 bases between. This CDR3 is CASSPDLNTEAFF. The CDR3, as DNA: TGTGCCAGCTCACCCGACTTGAACACTGAAGCTTTCTTT.

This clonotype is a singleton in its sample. This chain's CDR3 is CASSQESAPGELFF. The CDR3, as DNA: TGCGCCAGCAGCCAAGAATCTGCCCCCGGGGAGCTGTTTTTT. The chain is built from TRBV4-1 and TRBJ2-2; D unresolved. Trimming removed 0 bases from V and 6 bases from J, with 8 bases in between. The CDR3 spans 14 residues. CDR1 is MGHRA, CDR2 YSYEKL, per germline.

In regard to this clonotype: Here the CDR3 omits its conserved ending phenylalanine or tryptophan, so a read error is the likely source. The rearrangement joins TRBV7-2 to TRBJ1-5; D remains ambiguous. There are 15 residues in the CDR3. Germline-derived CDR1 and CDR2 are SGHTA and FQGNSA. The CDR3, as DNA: TGTGCCAGCAGCCCCGGGGATTATAGCAATCAGCACCAGCATGTT. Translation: CASSPGDYSNQHQHV.

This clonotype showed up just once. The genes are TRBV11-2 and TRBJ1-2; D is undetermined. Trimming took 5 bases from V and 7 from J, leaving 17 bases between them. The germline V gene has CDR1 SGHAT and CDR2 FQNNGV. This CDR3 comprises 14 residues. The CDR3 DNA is TGTGCCAGCAGCCCATCCTCTAGGGCCGGTGGCTACACCTTC. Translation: CASSPSSRAGGYTF.

The CDR3 nucleotides read TGTGCCAGCAGTTACTCGATACAGGGGGGCACTGAAGCTTTCTTT. Its protein product is CASSYSIQGGTEAFF. The chain has TRBV6-5 and TRBJ1-1, with 8 bases identical to TRBD1. Germline V lookup: CDR1 MNHEY, CDR2 SVGAGI. Unmatched junction bases numbered 4, after V lost 0 bases and J lost 4 bases. CDR3 size: 15 residues.

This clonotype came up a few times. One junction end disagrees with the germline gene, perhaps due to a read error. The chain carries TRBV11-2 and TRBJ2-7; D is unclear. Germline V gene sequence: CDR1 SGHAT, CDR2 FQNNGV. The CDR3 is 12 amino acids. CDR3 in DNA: TGTGCCAGCAGCTTAGGATTTTACGAGCAGCACTTC. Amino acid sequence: CASSLGFYEQHF.

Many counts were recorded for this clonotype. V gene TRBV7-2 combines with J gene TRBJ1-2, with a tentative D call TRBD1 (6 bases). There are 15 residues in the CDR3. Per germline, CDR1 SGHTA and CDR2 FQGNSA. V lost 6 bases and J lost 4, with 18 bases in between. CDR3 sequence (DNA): TGTGCCAGCAGAAGCGAGGGGGGGGTTGTCTATGGCTACACCTTC. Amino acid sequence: CASRSEGGVVYGYTF.

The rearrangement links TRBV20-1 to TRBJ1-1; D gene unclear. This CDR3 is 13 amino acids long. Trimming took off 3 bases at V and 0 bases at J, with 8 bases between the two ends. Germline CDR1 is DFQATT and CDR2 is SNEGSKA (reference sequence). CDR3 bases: TGCAGTGCTAGTGACCGGATGAACACTGAAGCTTTCTTT. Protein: CSASDRMNTEAFF.

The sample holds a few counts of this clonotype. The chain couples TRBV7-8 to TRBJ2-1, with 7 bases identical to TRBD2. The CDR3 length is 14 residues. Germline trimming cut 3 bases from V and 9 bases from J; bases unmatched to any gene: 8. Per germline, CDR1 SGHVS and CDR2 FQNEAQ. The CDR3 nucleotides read TGTGCCAGCAGCTTTACGGCGGGAGCGGGTGAGCAGTTCTTC. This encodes CASSFTAGAGEQFF.

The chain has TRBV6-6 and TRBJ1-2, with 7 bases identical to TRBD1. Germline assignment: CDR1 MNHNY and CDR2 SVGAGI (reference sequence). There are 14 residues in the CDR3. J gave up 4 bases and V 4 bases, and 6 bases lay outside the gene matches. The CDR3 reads CASSSPGGGYGYTF. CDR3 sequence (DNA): TGTGCCAGCAGTTCTCCAGGGGGTGGCTATGGCTACACCTTC.

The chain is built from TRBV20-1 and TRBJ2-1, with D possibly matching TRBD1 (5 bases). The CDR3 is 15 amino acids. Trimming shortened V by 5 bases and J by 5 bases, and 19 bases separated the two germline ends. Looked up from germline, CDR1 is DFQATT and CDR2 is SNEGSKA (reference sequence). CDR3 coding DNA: TGCAGTGCTGGCCGACTTGGGGCCGGCGACAATGAGCAGTTCTTC. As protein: CSAGRLGAGDNEQFF.

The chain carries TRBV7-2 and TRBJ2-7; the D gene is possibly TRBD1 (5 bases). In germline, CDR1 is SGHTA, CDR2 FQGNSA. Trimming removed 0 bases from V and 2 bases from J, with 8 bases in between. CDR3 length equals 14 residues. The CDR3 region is CASSLARQTYEQYF. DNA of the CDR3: TGTGCCAGCAGCTTAGCGCGACAGACCTACGAGCAGTACTTC.

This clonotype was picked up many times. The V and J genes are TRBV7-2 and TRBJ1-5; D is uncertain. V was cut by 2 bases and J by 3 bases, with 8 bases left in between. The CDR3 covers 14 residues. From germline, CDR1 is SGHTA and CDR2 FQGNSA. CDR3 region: CASSLMAANQPQHF. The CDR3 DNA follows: TGTGCCAGCAGCTTAATGGCGGCCAATCAGCCCCAGCATTTT.

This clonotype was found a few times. CDR3 coding DNA: TGTGCCAGCAGCTTAGTCGGGAAAGAGACCCAGTACTTC. It is translated as CASSLVGKETQYF. The genes are TRBV7-2 and TRBJ2-5, with D possibly being TRBD2 (5 bases). CDR3 size: 13 residues. Deletions cut 1 base from V and 3 bases from J, with 6 bases between. CDR1 and CDR2 (germline): SGHTA, FQGNSA.

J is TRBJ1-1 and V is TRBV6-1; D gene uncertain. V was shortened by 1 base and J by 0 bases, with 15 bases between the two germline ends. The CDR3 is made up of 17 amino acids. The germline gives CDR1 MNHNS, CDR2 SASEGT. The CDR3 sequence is CASSEVGPETLNTEAFF. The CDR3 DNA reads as TGTGCCAGCAGTGAAGTCGGACCCGAAACCCTGAACACTGAAGCTTTCTTT.

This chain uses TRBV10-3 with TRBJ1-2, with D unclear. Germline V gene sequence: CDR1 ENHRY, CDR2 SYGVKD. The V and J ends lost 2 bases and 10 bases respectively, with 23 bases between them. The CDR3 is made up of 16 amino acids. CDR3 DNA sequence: TGTGCCATCAGTGAGATAGTTACTCCGGATTATGGGGACTACACCTTC. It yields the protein CAISEIVTPDYGDYTF.

The CDR3 DNA follows: TGTGCCAGCAGCTTAGTCCGGGGTTCGAACACCGGGGAGCTGTTTTTT. The encoded protein is CASSLVRGSNTGELFF. The chain has TRBV7-2 and TRBJ2-2; maybe TRBD2 (5 bases). Trimming shortened V by 1 base and J by 0 bases, and 9 bases separated the two germline ends. Per germline, CDR1 SGHTA and CDR2 FQGNSA. The CDR3 consists of 16 residues.

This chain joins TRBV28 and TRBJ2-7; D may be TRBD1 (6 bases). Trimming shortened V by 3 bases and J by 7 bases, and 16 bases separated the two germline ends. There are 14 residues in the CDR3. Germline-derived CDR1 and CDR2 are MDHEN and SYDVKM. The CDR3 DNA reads TGTGCCAGCAGTTTTTTTTCAGGGGTGGGGGAGCAGTACTTC. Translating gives CASSFFSGVGEQYF.

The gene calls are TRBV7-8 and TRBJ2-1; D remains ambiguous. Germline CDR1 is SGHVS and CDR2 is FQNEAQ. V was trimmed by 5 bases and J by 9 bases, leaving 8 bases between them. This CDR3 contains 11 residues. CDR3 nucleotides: TGTGCCAGCAGCCGTGCTCTTGAGCAGTTCTTC. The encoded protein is CASSRALEQFF.

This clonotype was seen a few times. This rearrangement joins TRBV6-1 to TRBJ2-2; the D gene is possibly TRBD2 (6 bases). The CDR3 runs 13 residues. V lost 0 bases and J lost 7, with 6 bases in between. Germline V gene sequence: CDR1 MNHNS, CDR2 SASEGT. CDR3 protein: CASSEARDGELFF. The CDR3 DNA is TGTGCCAGCAGTGAAGCGCGGGACGGGGAGCTGTTTTTT.

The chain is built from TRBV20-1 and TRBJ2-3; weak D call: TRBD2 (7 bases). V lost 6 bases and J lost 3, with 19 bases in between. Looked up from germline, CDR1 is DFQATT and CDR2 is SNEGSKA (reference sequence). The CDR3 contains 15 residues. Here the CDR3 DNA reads TGCAGTGCCCCTAAGGGGGGGGGTACAACAGATACGCAGTATTTT. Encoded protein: CSAPKGGGTTDTQYF.

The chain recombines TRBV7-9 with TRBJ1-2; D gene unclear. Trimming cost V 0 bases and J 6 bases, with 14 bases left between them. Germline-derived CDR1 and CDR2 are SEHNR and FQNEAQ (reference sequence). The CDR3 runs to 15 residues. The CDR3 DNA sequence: TGTGCCAGCAGCTTAGCCTCCACGGCGGGAGATGGCTACACCTTC. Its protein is CASSLASTAGDGYTF.

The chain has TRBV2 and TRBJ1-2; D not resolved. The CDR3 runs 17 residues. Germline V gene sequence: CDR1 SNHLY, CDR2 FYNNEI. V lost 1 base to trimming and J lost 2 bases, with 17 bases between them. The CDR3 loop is CASSEEGRGGYNYGYTF. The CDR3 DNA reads TGTGCCAGCAGTGAAGAAGGCAGAGGTGGATACAACTATGGCTACACCTTC.